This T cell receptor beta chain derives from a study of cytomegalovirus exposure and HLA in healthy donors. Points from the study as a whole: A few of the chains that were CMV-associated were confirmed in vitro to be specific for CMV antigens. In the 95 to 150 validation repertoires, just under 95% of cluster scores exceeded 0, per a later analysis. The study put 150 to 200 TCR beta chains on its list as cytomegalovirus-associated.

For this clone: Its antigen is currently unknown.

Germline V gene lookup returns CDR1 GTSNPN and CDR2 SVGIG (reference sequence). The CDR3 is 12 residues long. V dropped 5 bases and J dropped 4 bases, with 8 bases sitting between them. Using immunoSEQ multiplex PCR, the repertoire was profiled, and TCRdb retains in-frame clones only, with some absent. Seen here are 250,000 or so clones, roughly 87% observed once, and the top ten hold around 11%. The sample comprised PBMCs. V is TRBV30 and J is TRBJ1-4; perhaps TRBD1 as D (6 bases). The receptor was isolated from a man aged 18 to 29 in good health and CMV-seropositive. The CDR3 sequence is CAWQGFNEKLFF. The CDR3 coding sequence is TGTGCCTGGCAGGGGTTTAATGAAAAACTGTTTTTT.